This TCR beta chain was sequenced during a study of neurological immune-mediated disorders. Study outcomes and limitations: Private repertoires in all groups were suggested, as expanded clones shared no CDR3 amino acid sequences across subjects.

In this sample, this clonotype turned up many times. Its antigen is undetermined. A 10-nucleotide random UMI tagged transcripts in template-switch 5'RACE cDNA synthesis. From 15-18 subjects, over 180 million TCR-beta sequences were obtained in each sequencing run. MiXCR, applied by TCRdb to the 5' RACE reads, yields one record per CDR3 protein. The sample contains about 18,000 distinct CDR3 sequences, about 11% of which appear only once. The CDR3 is 11 residues long. CDR1 and CDR2 from the germline V gene are DFQATT and SNEGSKA (reference sequence). V gave up 3 bases and J gave up 8 bases; unmatched junction bases: 1.

The genes are TRBV20-1 and TRBJ1-1; 9 bases agree with TRBD1. The source is a woman aged 45-65 years in good health. The sequenced sample consisted of CD8+ T cells from blood. CDR3 nucleotides: TGCAGTGCTAGGACAGGGGGGGAAGCTTTCTTT. Residues: CSARTGGEAFF.